Listed below are T cell receptor beta chains from one sample, sequenced in a study of T cell responses to AZD1222 COVID-19 vaccine. Clones were sequenced by immunoSEQ multiplex PCR, and TCRdb holds only the in-frame ones, with some missing. The data hold 140,000 to 150,000 clones, with 80% to 85% observed a single time. This sample comprised peripheral blood, obtained on day 0 of MenACWY control vaccination. All receptors derive from an adult in good health. Both conserved end residues are part of each CDR3. D genes are given only for firm matches. Expanded clones get a size class; other rows say once, few or many, or leave the size out.

clone_size: -
d_call: -
v_call: TRBV6-5
j_call: TRBJ1-1
cdr3_aa: CASRDDSEAFF
cdr3_nt: TGTGCCAGCAGGGACGACAGTGAAGCTTTCTTT

clone_size: -
d_call: -
v_call: TRBV10-2
j_call: TRBJ1-2
cdr3_aa: CASSLTGYEGYTF
cdr3_nt: TGCGCCAGCAGCCTAACAGGGTACGAAGGCTACACCTTC

clone_size: -
d_call: TRBD1
v_call: TRBV6-5
j_call: TRBJ1-6
cdr3_aa: CASSPRDSANSPLHF
cdr3_nt: TGTGCCAGCAGTCCCCGGGACAGCGCAAATTCACCCCTCCACTTT

clone_size: -
d_call: TRBD1
v_call: TRBV5-4
j_call: TRBJ2-3
cdr3_aa: CASSEPVTGGSTDTQYF
cdr3_nt: TGTGCCAGCAGCGAACCTGTGACAGGGGGGAGCACAGATACGCAGTATTTT

clone_size: -
d_call: TRBD2
v_call: TRBV3-1/TRBV3-2
j_call: TRBJ2-5
cdr3_aa: CASSQVRVAGIKETQYF
cdr3_nt: TGTGCCAGCAGCCAAGTGAGAGTAGCGGGAATCAAAGAGACCCAGTACTTC

clone_size: -
d_call: -
v_call: TRBV19
j_call: TRBJ2-6
cdr3_aa: CASSPRGGSGANVLTF
cdr3_nt: TGTGCCAGTAGTCCCAGGGGGGGCTCTGGGGCCAACGTCCTGACTTTC

clone_size: -
d_call: TRBD1
v_call: TRBV4-2
j_call: TRBJ1-4
cdr3_aa: CASSIQTGFTEKLFF
cdr3_nt: TGTGCCAGCAGCATACAGACAGGGTTCACTGAAAAACTGTTTTTT

clone_size: -
d_call: -
v_call: TRBV6-5
j_call: TRBJ1-1
cdr3_aa: CASSYEFLNTEAFF
cdr3_nt: TGTGCCAGCAGTTACGAGTTCCTGAACACTGAAGCTTTCTTT

clone_size: -
d_call: TRBD1
v_call: TRBV13
j_call: TRBJ1-4
cdr3_aa: CASSLSWGQGARTNEKLFF
cdr3_nt: TGTGCCAGCAGCTTAAGCTGGGGACAGGGGGCGCGAACTAATGAAAAACTGTTTTTT

clone_size: -
d_call: TRBD2
v_call: TRBV7-7
j_call: TRBJ2-1
cdr3_aa: CASSLAGEGNEQFF
cdr3_nt: TGTGCCAGCAGCTTAGCGGGGGAGGGCAATGAGCAGTTCTTC

clone_size: once
d_call: -
v_call: TRBV5-1
j_call: TRBJ1-6
cdr3_aa: CASSLGLNSPLHF
cdr3_nt: TGCGCCAGCAGCTTAGGCCTGAATTCACCCCTCCACTTT

clone_size: -
d_call: -
v_call: TRBV2
j_call: TRBJ1-3
cdr3_aa: CASNGGNTIYF
cdr3_nt: TGTGCCAGCAATGGAGGAAACACCATATATTTT

clone_size: -
d_call: TRBD1
v_call: TRBV27
j_call: TRBJ1-1
cdr3_aa: CASSTGTEYTEAFF
cdr3_nt: TGTGCCAGCAGTACCGGGACAGAGTACACTGAAGCTTTCTTT

clone_size: -
d_call: -
v_call: TRBV7-3
j_call: TRBJ2-1
cdr3_aa: CASSLVSGRTYNEQFF
cdr3_nt: TGTGCCAGCAGCTTAGTTTCCGGACGAACATACAATGAGCAGTTCTTC

clone_size: -
d_call: TRBD2
v_call: TRBV3-1/TRBV3-2
j_call: TRBJ2-2
cdr3_aa: CASSQVAGGNTGELFF
cdr3_nt: TGTGCCAGCAGCCAAGTTGCGGGGGGGAACACCGGGGAGCTGTTTTTT

clone_size: -
d_call: -
v_call: TRBV4-1
j_call: TRBJ1-2
cdr3_aa: CASSQLMGSYYGYTF
cdr3_nt: TGCGCCAGCAGCCAACTCATGGGGTCCTACTATGGCTACACCTTC

clone_size: -
d_call: -
v_call: TRBV3-1/TRBV3-2
j_call: TRBJ2-7
cdr3_aa: CATGHSYEQYF
cdr3_nt: TGTGCCACCGGACACTCCTACGAGCAGTACTTC